This T cell receptor (beta chain) was retrieved from a study of technical replicates of blood from a few donors. CDR1 is LGHNA and CDR2 is YNFKEQ in the germline V gene. CDR3 size: 16 residues. J lost 4 bases, V lost 3 bases, and 8 bases had no gene match. Profiled with immunoSEQ multiplex PCR; TCRdb holds only in-frame clones, not every one. Of about 100,000 clones listed, 85% to 95% are singletons. The sequencing input was T cells isolated from PBMCs. The rearrangement joins TRBV4-2 to TRBJ1-1, with 10 bases aligning to TRBD1. The TCR originated in a human donor in good health. Here the CDR3 reads CASSQRQGAYGTEAFF. CDR3 coding DNA: TGTGCCAGCAGCCAGAGACAGGGGGCATACGGCACTGAAGCTTTCTTT.